Below, 2 T cell receptor beta chains from the same sample are listed, as sequenced in a study of identical twins. TCRdb itself ran the 5' RACE reads through MiXCR, one entry per CDR3 protein. The data show roughly 1,500,000 distinct CDR3 sequences, 32% seen once. The source material was cord blood. Receptor source: a newborn girl in good health.

This rearrangement joins TRBV28 to TRBJ2-2; no reliable D call. Between the trimmed V and J ends, which lost 3 bases and 0 bases, there was a span of 11 bases. There are 16 residues in the CDR3. Germline V gene data show CDR1 as MDHEN and CDR2 as SYDVKM. DNA of the CDR3: TGTGCCAGCAGTTTGCTGGAGAGGTCGAACACCGGGGAGCTGTTTTTT. It translates to CASSLLERSNTGELFF.

The chain uses TRBV3-1 and TRBJ2-3; the D gene is possibly TRBD1 (5 bases). V was clipped by 5 bases and J by 9 bases, with 9 bases between them. The germline gives CDR1 LGHDT, CDR2 YNNKEL (reference sequence). This CDR3 has 11 residues. The CDR3 spells CASSDSITQYF. As DNA, the CDR3 is TGTGCCAGCAGCGACAGTATCACGCAGTATTTT.